This T cell receptor (beta chain) was captured in a study of CD8+ T cells in alopecia areata. Study at large: Those patients who were treated received oral tofacitinib, which was given at 5 to 10 mg twice daily for moderate-to-severe alopecia areata.

CDR1 MNHNS and CDR2 SASEGT come from the germline V gene. V was pared by 1 base and J by 0 bases, with 6 bases between. This CDR3 is 14 amino acids long. Treatment of the sample: oral pan-JAK inhibitor, 5-10 mg twice daily. Collection of lesional scalp punch biopsies and peripheral blood was performed in alopecia areata patients. cDNA prepared by RNA extraction and subsequent reverse transcription served as the template for sequencing. The table came from immunoSEQ multiplex PCR; TCRdb's copy has only in-frame clones and leaves some out. This table holds about 250,000 clones, 60% found once. The chain carries TRBV6-1 and TRBJ1-1; D is undetermined. This sample comprised CD4+ T cells sorted from blood, obtained around week 54, from a patient treated with tofacitinib. This clonotype was sampled from a human donor with alopecia areata. For the CDR3, the DNA is TGTGCCAGCAGTGAAGGTTCGATGAACACTGAAGCTTTCTTT. It yields the protein CASSEGSMNTEAFF.